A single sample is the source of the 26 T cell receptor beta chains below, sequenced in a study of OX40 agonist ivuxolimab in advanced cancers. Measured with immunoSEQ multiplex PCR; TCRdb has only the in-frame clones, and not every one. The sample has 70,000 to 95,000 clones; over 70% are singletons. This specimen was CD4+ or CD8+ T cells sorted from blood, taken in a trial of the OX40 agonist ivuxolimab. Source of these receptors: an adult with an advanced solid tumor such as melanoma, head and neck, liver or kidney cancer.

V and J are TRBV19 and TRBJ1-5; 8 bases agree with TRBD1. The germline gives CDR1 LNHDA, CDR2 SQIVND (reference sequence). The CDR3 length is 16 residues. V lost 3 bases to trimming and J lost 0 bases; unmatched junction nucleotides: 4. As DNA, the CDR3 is TGTGCCAGTAGTATCGGGACAGGTACTAGCAATCAGCCCCAGCATTTT. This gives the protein CASSIGTGTSNQPQHF.

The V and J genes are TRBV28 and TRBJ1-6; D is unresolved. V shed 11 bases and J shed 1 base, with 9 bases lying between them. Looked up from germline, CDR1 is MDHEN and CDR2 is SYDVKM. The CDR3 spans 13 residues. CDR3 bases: TGTGCCGCAGGCAATTCCTATAATTCACCCCTCCACTTT. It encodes CAAGNSYNSPLHF.

As DNA, the CDR3 is TGTGCCAGCAGCCGGGACAGCCCCTACGAGCAGTACTTC. Amino acid sequence: CASSRDSPYEQYF. The rearrangement uses TRBV5-8 and TRBJ2-7, with TRBD1 identical over 7 bases. V was pared by 4 bases and J by 2 bases, with 3 bases of the junction left unmatched. Germline V gene data show CDR1 as SGHTS and CDR2 as YDEGEE. This CDR3 has 13 residues. The whole variable domain, filled in from reference TRBV5-8 and TRBJ2-7, reads EAGVTQSPTHLIKTRGQQATLRCSPISGHTSVYWYQQALGLGLQFLLWYDEGEERNRGNFPPRFSGRQFPNYSSELNVNALELEDSALYLCASSRDSPYEQYFGPGTRLTVT.

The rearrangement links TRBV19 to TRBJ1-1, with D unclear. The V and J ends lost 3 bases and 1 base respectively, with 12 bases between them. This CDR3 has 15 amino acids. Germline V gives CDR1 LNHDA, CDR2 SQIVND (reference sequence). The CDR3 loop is CASSIGGSGNTEAFF. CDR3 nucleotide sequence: TGTGCCAGTAGTATCGGAGGGTCGGGGAACACTGAAGCTTTCTTT.

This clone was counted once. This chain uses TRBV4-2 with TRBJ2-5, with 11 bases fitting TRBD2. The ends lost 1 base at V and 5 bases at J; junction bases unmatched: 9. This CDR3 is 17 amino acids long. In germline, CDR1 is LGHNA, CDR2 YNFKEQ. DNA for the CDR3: TGTGCCAGCAGCCAAGGAGGTAGCGGGGGGGCCGGGGAGACCCAGTACTTC. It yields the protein CASSQGGSGGAGETQYF.

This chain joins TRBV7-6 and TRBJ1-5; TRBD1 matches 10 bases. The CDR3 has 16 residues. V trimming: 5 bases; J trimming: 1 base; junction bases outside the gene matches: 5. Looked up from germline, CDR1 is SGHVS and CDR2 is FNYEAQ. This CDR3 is CASSGQGDRSNQPQHF. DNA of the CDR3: TGTGCCAGCAGCGGACAGGGGGACAGGAGCAATCAGCCCCAGCATTTT.

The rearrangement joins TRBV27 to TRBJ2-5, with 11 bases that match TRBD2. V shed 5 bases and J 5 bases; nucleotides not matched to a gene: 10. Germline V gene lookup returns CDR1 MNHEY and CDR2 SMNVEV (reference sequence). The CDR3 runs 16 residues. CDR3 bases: TGTGCCAGCAGTCCACCGGGACTAGCGGATGGGGAGACCCAGTACTTC. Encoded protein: CASSPPGLADGETQYF.

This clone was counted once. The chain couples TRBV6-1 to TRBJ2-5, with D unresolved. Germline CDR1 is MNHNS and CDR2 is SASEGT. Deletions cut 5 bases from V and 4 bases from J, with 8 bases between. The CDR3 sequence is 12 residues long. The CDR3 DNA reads TGTGCCAGCAGTAGGGTTAGAGAGACCCAGTACTTC. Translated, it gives CASSRVRETQYF.

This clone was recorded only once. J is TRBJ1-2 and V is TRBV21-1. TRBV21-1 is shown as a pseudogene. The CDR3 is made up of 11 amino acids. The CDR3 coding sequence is TGTGCCAGCAATTCAGGGAGAGGCTACACCTTC. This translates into CASNSGRGYTF.

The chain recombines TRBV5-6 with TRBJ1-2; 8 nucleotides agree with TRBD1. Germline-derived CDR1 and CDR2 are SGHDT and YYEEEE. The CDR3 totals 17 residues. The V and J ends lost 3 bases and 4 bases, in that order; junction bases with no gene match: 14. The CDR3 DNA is TGTGCCAGCAGCTCGCCCGTTACCCGGGACAGGCGCTATGGCTACACCTTC. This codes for CASSSPVTRDRRYGYTF.

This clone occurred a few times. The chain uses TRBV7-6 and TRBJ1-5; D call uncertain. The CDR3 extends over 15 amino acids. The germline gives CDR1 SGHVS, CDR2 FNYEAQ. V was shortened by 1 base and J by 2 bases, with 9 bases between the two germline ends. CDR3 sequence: CASSLGQSGNQPQHF. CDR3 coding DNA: TGTGCCAGCAGCTTAGGTCAGTCGGGCAATCAGCCCCAGCATTTT.

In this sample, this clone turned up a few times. The CDR3 DNA reads as TGTGCCAGCTCACTCACTGGACGGTACTACAATGAGCAGTTCTTC. Protein product: CASSLTGRYYNEQFF. The J gene is TRBJ2-1, the V gene TRBV18; D unresolved. The CDR3 runs to 15 residues. From germline, CDR1 is KGHSH and CDR2 LQKENI. The ends were cut back, 4 bases at V and 3 bases at J, with 13 bases in the middle.

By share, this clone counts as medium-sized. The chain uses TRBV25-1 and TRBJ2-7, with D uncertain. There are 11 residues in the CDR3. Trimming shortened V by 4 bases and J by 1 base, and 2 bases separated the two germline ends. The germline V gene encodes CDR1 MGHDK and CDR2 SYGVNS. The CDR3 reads CASSGSYEQYF. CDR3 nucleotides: TGTGCCAGCAGTGGTTCCTACGAGCAGTACTTC.

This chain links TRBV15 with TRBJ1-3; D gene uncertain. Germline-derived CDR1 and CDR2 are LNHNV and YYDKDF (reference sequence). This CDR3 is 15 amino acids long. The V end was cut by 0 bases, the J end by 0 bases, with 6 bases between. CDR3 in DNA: TGTGCCACCAGCAGAGAAGGGAGCTCTGGAAACACCATATATTTT. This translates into CATSREGSSGNTIYF. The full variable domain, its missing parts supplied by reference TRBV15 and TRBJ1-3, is DAMVIQNPRYQVTQFGKPVTLSCSQTLNHNVMYWYQQKSSQAPKLLFHYYDKDFNNEADTPDNFQSRRPNTSFCFLDIRSPGLGDTAMYLCATSREGSSGNTIYFGEGSWLTVV.

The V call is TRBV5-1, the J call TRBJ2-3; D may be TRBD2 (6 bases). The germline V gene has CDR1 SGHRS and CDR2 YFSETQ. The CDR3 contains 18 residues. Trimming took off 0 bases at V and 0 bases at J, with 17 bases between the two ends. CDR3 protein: CASSLAGRGTYSTDTQYF. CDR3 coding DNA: TGCGCCAGCAGCTTGGCCGGGCGCGGGACCTACAGCACAGATACGCAGTATTTT.

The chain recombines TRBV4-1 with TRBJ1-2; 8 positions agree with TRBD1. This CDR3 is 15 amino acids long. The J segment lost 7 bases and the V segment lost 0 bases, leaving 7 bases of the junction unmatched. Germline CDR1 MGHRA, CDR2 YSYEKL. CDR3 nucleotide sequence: TGCGCCAGCAGCCAAGAGCCTCAGGGGGCAGTTGGCTACACCTTC. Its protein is CASSQEPQGAVGYTF.

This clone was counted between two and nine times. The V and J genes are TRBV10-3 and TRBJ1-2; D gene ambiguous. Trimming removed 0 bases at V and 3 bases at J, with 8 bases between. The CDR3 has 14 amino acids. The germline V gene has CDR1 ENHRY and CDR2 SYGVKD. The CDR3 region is CAISESNNYYGYTF. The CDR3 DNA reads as TGTGCCATCAGTGAGTCGAACAACTACTATGGCTACACCTTC.

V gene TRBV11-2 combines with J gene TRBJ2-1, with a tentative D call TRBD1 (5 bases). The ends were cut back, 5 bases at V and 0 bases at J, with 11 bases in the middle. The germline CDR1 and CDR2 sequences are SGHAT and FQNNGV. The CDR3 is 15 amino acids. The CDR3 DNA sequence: TGTGCCAGCAGCCCTAGGGGAAGCTCCTACAATGAGCAGTTCTTC. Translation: CASSPRGSSYNEQFF. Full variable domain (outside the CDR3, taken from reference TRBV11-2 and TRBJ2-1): EAGVAQSPRYKIIEKRQSVAFWCNPISGHATLYWYQQILGQGPKLLIQFQNNGVVDDSQLPKDRFSAERLKGVDSTLKIQPAKLEDSAVYLCASSPRGSSYNEQFFGPGTRLTVL.

CDR3 loop: CASSIQGGTEAFF. DNA of the CDR3: TGTGCCAGTAGTATACAGGGGGGCACTGAAGCTTTCTTT. This rearrangement joins TRBV19 to TRBJ1-1, with 7 bases fitting TRBD1. V trimming: 2 bases; J trimming: 4 bases; junction bases outside the gene matches: 1. Germline V CDR1 and CDR2: LNHDA, SQIVND (reference sequence). CDR3 length: 13 amino acids.

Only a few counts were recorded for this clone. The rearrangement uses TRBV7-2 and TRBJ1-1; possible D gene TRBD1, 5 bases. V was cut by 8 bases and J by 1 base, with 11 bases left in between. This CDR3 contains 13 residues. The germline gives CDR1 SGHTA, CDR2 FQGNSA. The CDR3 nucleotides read TGTGCCAGCCAGGGAGGACCGAACACTGAAGCTTTCTTT. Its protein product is CASQGGPNTEAFF. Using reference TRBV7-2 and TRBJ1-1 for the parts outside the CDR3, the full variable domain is GAGVSQSPSNKVTEKGKDVELRCDPISGHTALYWYRQSLGQGLEFLIYFQGNSAPDKSGLPSDRFSAERTGGSVSTLTIQRTQQEDSAVYLCASQGGPNTEAFFGQGTRLTVV.

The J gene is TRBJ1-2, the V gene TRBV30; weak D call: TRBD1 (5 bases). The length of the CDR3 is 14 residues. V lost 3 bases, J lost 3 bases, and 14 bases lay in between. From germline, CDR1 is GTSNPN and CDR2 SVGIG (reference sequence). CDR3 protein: CAWRPGGGYYGYTF. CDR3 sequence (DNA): TGTGCCTGGAGGCCGGGTGGGGGGTACTATGGCTACACCTTC.

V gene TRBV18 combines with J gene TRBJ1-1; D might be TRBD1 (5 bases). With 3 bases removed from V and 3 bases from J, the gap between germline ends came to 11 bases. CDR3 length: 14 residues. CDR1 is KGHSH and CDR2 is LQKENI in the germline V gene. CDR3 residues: CASSPQGSDTEAFF. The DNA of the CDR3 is TGTGCCAGCTCACCTCAGGGATCTGACACTGAAGCTTTCTTT.

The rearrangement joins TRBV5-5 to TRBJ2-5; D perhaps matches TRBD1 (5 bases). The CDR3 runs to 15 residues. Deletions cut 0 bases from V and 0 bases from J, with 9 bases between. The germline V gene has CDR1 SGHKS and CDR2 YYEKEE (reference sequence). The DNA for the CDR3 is TGTGCCAGCAGCTTGGCGTCAGGGAACCAAGAGACCCAGTACTTC. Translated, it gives CASSLASGNQETQYF.

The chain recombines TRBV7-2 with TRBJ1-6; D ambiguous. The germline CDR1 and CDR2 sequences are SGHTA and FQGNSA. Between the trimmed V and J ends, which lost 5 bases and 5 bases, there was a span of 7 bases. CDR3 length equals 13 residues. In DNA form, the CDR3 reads TGTGCCAGCAGCAAACGGAATAATTCACCCCTCCACTTT. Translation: CASSKRNNSPLHF. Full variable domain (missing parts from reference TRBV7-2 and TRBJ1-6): GAGVSQSPSNKVTEKGKDVELRCDPISGHTALYWYRQSLGQGLEFLIYFQGNSAPDKSGLPSDRFSAERTGGSVSTLTIQRTQQEDSAVYLCASSKRNNSPLHFGNGTRLTVT.

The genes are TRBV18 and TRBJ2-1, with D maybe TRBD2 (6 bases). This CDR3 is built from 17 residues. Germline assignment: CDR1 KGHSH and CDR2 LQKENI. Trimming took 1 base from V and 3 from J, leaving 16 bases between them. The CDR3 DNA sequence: TGTGCCAGCTCACCACGGACGGGCGGGGTGGGCTACAATGAGCAGTTCTTC. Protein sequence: CASSPRTGGVGYNEQFF.

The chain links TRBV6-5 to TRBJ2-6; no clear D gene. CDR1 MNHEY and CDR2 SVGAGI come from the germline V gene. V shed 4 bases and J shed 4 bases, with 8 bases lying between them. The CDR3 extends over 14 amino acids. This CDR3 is CASSLGYGANVLTF. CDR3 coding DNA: TGTGCCAGCAGTTTGGGGTACGGGGCCAACGTCCTGACTTTC.